The clone carrying this T cell receptor beta chain was counted ten times or more. Its specificity is not known. The CDR3 covers 14 residues. V was trimmed by 1 base and J by 5 bases, leaving 10 bases between them. From germline, CDR1 is SGHTA and CDR2 FQGTGA. TCRdb analysed the 5' RACE reads with MiXCR anew, one entry per CDR3 protein. The profile shows about 260,000 distinct CDR3 sequences, roughly 8.2% of them singletons. The data stem from a study of T-cell memory formation after mild COVID-19. Broader study findings: The appearance of some responding clones in pre-infection memory suggested that cross-reactive memory joined.

The sample was PBMCs or a T cell subset sorted from them (not recorded which). The clonotype was recovered from a man aged 18 to 30 who had mild COVID-19 (a few samples of this study predate the infection). Cell type and time point are not known. The rearrangement links TRBV7-3 to TRBJ2-3; D is unresolved. The DNA for the CDR3 is TGTGCCAGCAGCTTAAGATCCGTTGGAGATACGCAGTATTTT. It specifies CASSLRSVGDTQYF.